The 11 T cell receptor beta chains presented below share a single source sample, sequenced in a study of shared clonotypes between healthy human individuals. Profiling relied on immunoSEQ multiplex PCR, and the TCRdb table lists in-frame clones only, not all of them. The sample yields almost 700,000 clones, roughly 94% seen once. Terminally differentiated effector memory CD45RA+ cells were left out of the naive CD8 fraction, which was CD45RO-negative and positively selected for CCR7. Specimen: naive CD8+ T cells sorted from blood. The receptors stem from a man aged 30-40 years in good health.

This clone appeared a single time. The J gene is TRBJ2-5, the V gene TRBV10-1; D perhaps matches TRBD2 (6 bases). V shed 4 bases and J shed 5 bases, with 11 bases lying between them. This CDR3 contains 13 residues. Germline V gene data show CDR1 as WNHNN and CDR2 as SYGVQD (reference sequence). DNA of the CDR3: TGCGCCAGCAGTGGGACTACCTCGGAGACCCAGTACTTC. This encodes CASSGTTSETQYF.

The chain couples TRBV29-1 to TRBJ2-2, with 11 nucleotides matching TRBD2. Unmatched junction bases numbered 13, after V lost 7 bases and J lost 6 bases. Germline values: CDR1 SQVTM, CDR2 ANQGSEA. The CDR3 runs to 16 residues. CDR3: CSATQSSGRAAGELFF. The CDR3 DNA reads as TGCAGCGCGACGCAGAGTAGCGGGAGGGCCGCCGGGGAGCTGTTTTTT.

This rearrangement joins TRBV19 to TRBJ2-1; no definite D call. CDR1 is LNHDA, CDR2 SQIVND, per germline (reference sequence). CDR3 length: 15 amino acids. Trimming pared 3 bases from V and 3 bases from J, leaving 12 bases between. CDR3 in DNA: TGTGCCAGTAGTATTGGTCAGCGAGGCTACAATGAGCAGTTCTTC. Protein sequence: CASSIGQRGYNEQFF.

This chain uses TRBV30 with TRBJ2-2, with a tentative D call TRBD2 (6 bases). The V gene's germline CDR1 is GTSNPN and CDR2 SVGIG (reference sequence). The CDR3 extends over 14 amino acids. The CDR3 DNA reads TGTGCTATAGCGGAGACAAATTTGGGCGGGGAGCTGTTTTTT. This sequence encodes CAIAETNLGGELFF.

This clone was seen only once. The genes are TRBV2 and TRBJ1-5; 8 positions match TRBD1. The CDR3 contains 17 residues. Germline CDR1 and CDR2: SNHLY and FYNNEI. V lost 7 bases, J lost 0 bases, and 11 bases stayed unmatched. In DNA form, the CDR3 reads TGTGCCAGCAAACAGCCGGACAGGGACCATAGCAATCAGCCCCAGCATTTT. Translating gives CASKQPDRDHSNQPQHF. The full variable domain, rest sourced from reference TRBV2 and TRBJ1-5, is EPEVTQTPSHQVTQMGQEVILRCVPISNHLYFYWYRQILGQKVEFLVSFYNNEISEKSEIFDDQFSVERPDGSNFTLKIRSTKLEDSAMYFCASKQPDRDHSNQPQHFGDGTRLSIL.

The V call is TRBV28, the J call TRBJ2-7; D perhaps matches TRBD1 (6 bases). Trimming took off 7 bases at V and 3 bases at J, with 16 bases between the two ends. This CDR3 is built from 14 residues. Germline V CDR1 and CDR2: MDHEN, SYDVKM. CDR3 residues: CASTGRRGHYEQYF. CDR3 nucleotide sequence: TGTGCCAGCACCGGCCGTCGGGGACACTACGAGCAGTACTTC.

The chain has TRBV27 and TRBJ2-7; the D gene is possibly TRBD1 (5 bases). CDR3 size: 14 residues. Germline CDR1 and CDR2: MNHEY and SMNVEV (reference sequence). The V and J ends lost 3 bases and 5 bases respectively, with 14 bases between them. In DNA form, the CDR3 reads TGTGCCAGCAGTTTGGCAGGGCCCCTCCACGAGCAGTACTTC. Amino acids: CASSLAGPLHEQYF.

The J gene is TRBJ2-3, the V gene TRBV11-2, with 7 bases that match TRBD2. The CDR3 runs 13 residues. J lost 0 bases, V lost 7 bases, and 1 base had no gene match. CDR1 and CDR2 from the germline V gene are SGHAT and FQNNGV. DNA for the CDR3: TGTGCCAGCATCGGGGGGAGCACAGATACGCAGTATTTT. Protein sequence: CASIGGSTDTQYF.

The chain joins TRBV4-3 to TRBJ2-1; D is ambiguous. The V and J ends lost 0 bases and 0 bases respectively, with 12 bases between them. Germline CDR1 and CDR2: LGHNA and YSLEER. The CDR3 is 17 amino acids. The CDR3, as DNA: TGCGCCAGCAGCCAAGAGGTGGCTGTGAGCTCCTACAATGAGCAGTTCTTC. As protein: CASSQEVAVSSYNEQFF.

The V call is TRBV4-3, the J call TRBJ2-2; D gene ambiguous. V dropped 1 base and J dropped 0 bases, with 15 bases sitting between them. CDR1 and CDR2 (germline): LGHNA, YSLEER. CDR3 length equals 18 residues. In DNA, the CDR3 is TGCGCCAGCAGCCAAGTTGCTGAGACCCTTTCGAACACCGGGGAGCTGTTTTTT. Its protein is CASSQVAETLSNTGELFF.

The chain has TRBV7-2 and TRBJ2-1, with 11 positions matching TRBD2. The J segment lost 8 bases and the V segment lost 5 bases, leaving 14 bases of the junction unmatched. The germline CDR1 and CDR2 sequences are SGHTA and FQGNSA. CDR3 length equals 17 residues. The CDR3 sequence is CASSVGQGLAARDEQFF. The CDR3, as DNA: TGTGCCAGCAGCGTAGGGCAGGGACTAGCGGCTCGGGATGAGCAGTTCTTC.